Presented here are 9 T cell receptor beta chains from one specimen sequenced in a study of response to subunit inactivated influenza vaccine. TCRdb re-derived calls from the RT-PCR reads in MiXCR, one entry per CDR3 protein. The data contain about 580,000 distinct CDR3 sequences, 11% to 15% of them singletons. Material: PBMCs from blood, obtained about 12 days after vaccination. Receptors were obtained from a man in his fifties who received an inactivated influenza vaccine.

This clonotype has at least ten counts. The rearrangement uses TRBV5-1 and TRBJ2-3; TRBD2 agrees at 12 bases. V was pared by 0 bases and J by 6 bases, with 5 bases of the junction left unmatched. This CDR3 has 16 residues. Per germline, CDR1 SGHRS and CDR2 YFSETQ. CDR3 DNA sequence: TGCGCCAGCAGCTTGGGGACTAGCGGGATGTCTGATACGCAGTATTTT. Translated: CASSLGTSGMSDTQYF.

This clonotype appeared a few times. CDR3 sequence: CSVTLTGGRGETQYF. The CDR3 bases are TGCAGCGTTACTCTAACAGGGGGCAGGGGGGAGACCCAGTACTTC. The chain links TRBV29-1 to TRBJ2-5; 9 nucleotides match TRBD1. This CDR3 region has 15 residues. V lost 5 bases, J lost 5 bases, and 12 bases stayed unmatched. Germline V gene lookup returns CDR1 SQVTM and CDR2 ANQGSEA.

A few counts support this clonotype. CDR3 residues: CASSQDLNSPLHF. CDR3 DNA sequence: TGTGCCAGCAGCCAAGATCTGAATTCACCCCTCCACTTT. The genes are TRBV3-1 and TRBJ1-6; D gene ambiguous. This CDR3 contains 13 residues. V was cut by 0 bases and J by 7 bases, with 4 bases left in between. Germline V CDR1 and CDR2: LGHDT, YNNKEL (reference sequence).

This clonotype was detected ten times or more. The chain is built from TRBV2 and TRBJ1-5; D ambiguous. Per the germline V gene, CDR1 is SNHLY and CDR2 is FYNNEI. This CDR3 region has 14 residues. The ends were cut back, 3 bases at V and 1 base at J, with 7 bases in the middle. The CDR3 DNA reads TGTGCCAGCAGTGAGCGACACAGCAATCAGCCCCAGCATTTT. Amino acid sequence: CASSERHSNQPQHF.

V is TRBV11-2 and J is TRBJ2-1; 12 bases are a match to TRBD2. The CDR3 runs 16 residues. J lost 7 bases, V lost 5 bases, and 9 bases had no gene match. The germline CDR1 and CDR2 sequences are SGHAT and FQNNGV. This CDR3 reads CASSLRTSGMKNEQFF. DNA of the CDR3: TGTGCCAGCAGCCTCCGGACTAGCGGGATGAAGAATGAGCAGTTCTTC.

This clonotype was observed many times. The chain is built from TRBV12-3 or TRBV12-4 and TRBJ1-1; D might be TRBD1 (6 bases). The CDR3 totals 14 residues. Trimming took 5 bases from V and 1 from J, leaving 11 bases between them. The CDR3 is CASSVGQRNTEAFF. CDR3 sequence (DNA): TGTGCCAGCAGTGTAGGACAGAGGAACACTGAAGCTTTCTTT.

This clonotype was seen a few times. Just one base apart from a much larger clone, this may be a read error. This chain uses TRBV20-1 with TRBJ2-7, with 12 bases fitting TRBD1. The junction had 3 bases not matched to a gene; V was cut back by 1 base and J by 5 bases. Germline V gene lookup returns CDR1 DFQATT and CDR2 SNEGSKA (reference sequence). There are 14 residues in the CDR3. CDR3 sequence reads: CSARGGTGGHEQYF. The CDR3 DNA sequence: TGCAGTGCTAGAGGGGGGACAGGGGGCCACGAGCAGTACTTC.

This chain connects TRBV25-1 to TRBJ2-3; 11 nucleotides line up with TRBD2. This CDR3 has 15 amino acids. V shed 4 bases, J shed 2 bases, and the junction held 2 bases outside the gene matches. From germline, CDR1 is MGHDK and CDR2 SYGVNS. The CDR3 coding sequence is TGTGCCAGCAGTGCTAGCGGGAGGTACACAGATACGCAGTATTTT. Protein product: CASSASGRYTDTQYF.

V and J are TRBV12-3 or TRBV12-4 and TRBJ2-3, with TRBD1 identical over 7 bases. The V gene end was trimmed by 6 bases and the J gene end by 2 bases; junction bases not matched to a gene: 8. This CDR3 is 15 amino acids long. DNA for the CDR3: TGTGCCAGCAGCTACAGGGGCGCGCTCACAGATACGCAGTATTTT. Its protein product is CASSYRGALTDTQYF.